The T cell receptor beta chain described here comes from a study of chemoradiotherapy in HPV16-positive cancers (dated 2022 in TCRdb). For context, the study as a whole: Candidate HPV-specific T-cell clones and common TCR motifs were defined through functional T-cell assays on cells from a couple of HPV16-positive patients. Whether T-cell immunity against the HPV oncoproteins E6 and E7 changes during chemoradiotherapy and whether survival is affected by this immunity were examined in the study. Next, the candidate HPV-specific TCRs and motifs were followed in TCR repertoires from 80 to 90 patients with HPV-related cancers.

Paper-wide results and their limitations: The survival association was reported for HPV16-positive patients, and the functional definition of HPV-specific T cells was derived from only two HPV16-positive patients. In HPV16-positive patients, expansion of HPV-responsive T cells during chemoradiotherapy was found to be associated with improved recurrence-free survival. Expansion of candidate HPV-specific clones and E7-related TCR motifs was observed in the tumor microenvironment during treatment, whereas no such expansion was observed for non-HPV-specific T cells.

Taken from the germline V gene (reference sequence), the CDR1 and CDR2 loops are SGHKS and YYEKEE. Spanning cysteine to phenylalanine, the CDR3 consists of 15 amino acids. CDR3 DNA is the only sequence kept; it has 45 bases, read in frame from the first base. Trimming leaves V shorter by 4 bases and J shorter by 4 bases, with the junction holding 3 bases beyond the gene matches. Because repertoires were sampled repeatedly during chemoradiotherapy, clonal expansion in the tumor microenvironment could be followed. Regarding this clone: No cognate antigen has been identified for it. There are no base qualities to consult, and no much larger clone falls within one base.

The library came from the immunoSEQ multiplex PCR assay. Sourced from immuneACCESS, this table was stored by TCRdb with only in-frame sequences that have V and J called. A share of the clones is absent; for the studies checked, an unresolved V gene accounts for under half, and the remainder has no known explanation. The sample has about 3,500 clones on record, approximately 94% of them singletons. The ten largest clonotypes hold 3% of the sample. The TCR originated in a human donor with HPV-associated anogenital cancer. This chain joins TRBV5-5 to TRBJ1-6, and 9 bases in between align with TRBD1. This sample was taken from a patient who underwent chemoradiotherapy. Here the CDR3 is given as CASSEDRGYNSPLHF. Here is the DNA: TGTGCCAGCAGCGAGGACAGGGGATATAATTCACCCCTCCACTTT.